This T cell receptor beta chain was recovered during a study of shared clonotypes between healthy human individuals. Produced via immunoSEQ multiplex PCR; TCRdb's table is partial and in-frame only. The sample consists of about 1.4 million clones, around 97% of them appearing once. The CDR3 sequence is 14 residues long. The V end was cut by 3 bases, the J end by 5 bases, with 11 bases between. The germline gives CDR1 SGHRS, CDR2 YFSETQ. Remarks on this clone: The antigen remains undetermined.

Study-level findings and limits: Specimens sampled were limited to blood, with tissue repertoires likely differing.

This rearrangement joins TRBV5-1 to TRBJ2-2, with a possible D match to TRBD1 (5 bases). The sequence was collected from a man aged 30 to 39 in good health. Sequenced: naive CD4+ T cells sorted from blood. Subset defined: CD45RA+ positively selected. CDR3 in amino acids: CASSWNRWTGELFF. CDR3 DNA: TGCGCCAGCAGCTGGAACAGGTGGACCGGGGAGCTGTTTTTT.